Listed here are 23 T cell receptor beta chains from one sample, sequenced in a study of T cell changes during pregnancy in multiple sclerosis. Method: immunoSEQ multiplex PCR; TCRdb's copy keeps in-frame clones and lacks some. The profile covers approximately 83,000 clones, with 90% to 95% appearing a single time and around 2.2% taken by the ten largest. The sequences come from peripheral blood, collected in the third trimester of pregnancy. Every receptor here comes from a female donor with multiple sclerosis, enrolled in a pregnancy study.

The table lists this clone with a count of one. The rearrangement joins TRBV29-1 to TRBJ1-2, with D uncertain. There are 13 residues in the CDR3. Germline assignment: CDR1 SQVTM and CDR2 ANQGSEA. V was cut by 0 bases and J by 5 bases, with 10 bases left in between. CDR3 protein: CSVEDSTGYGYTF. Written as DNA, the CDR3 is TGCAGCGTTGAAGACAGCACGGGGTATGGCTACACCTTC. Variable domain in full (rest from reference TRBV29-1 and TRBJ1-2): SAVISQKPSRDICQRGTSLTIQCQVDSQVTMMFWYRQQPGQSLTLIATANQGSEATYESGFVIDKFPISRPNLTFSTLTVSNMSPEDSSIYLCSVEDSTGYGYTFGSGTRLTVV.

This chain connects TRBV18 to TRBJ2-2; D remains unclear. Trimming removed 4 bases from V and 1 base from J, with 4 bases in between. The V gene's germline CDR1 is KGHSH and CDR2 LQKENI. There are 13 residues in the CDR3. In DNA form, the CDR3 reads TGTGCCAGCTCACTCCGGAACACCGGGGAGCTGTTTTTT. Amino acids: CASSLRNTGELFF.

The chain recombines TRBV11-2 with TRBJ2-1; TRBD2 aligns across 13 bases. Germline CDR1 is SGHAT and CDR2 is FQNNGV. The CDR3 contains 17 residues. V lost 6 bases and J lost 0; bases outside the gene matches: 5. The CDR3 DNA reads as TGTGCCAGCAGACCGGGACTAGCGGGAAGCTCCTACAATGAGCAGTTCTTC. It specifies CASRPGLAGSSYNEQFF. The whole variable domain, filled in from reference TRBV11-2 and TRBJ2-1, reads EAGVAQSPRYKIIEKRQSVAFWCNPISGHATLYWYQQILGQGPKLLIQFQNNGVVDDSQLPKDRFSAERLKGVDSTLKIQPAKLEDSAVYLCASRPGLAGSSYNEQFFGPGTRLTVL.

The rearrangement links TRBV28 to TRBJ1-5; a possible D gene is TRBD1 (5 bases). V was clipped by 4 bases and J by 6 bases, with 16 bases between them. The germline CDR1 and CDR2 sequences are MDHEN and SYDVKM. The CDR3 loop spans 15 amino acids. The CDR3 DNA sequence: TGTGCCAGCAGTTCTCGCCAGGGAGGACTTCAGCCCCAGCATTTT. It is translated as CASSSRQGGLQPQHF. The whole variable domain, remainder taken from reference TRBV28 and TRBJ1-5, is DVKVTQSSRYLVKRTGEKVFLECVQDMDHENMFWYRQDPGLGLRLIYFSYDVKMKEKGDIPEGYSVSREKKERFSLILESASTNQTSMYLCASSSRQGGLQPQHFGDGTRLSIL.

The chain joins TRBV2 to TRBJ1-5, with a tentative D call TRBD1 (5 bases). The V gene's germline CDR1 is SNHLY and CDR2 FYNNEI. Between the trimmed V and J ends, which lost 6 bases and 8 bases, there was a span of 17 bases. This CDR3 comprises 14 residues. This CDR3 is CASSPAGTREPQHF. The CDR3 nucleotides are TGTGCCAGCAGCCCGGCTGGGACTAGGGAGCCCCAGCATTTT.

This clone has just one count. The chain is built from TRBV10-3 and TRBJ2-7; 8 bases are a match to TRBD1. This CDR3 contains 12 residues. V was pared by 10 bases and J by 5 bases, with 7 bases of the junction left unmatched. Germline CDR1 is ENHRY and CDR2 is SYGVKD. The CDR3 DNA sequence: TGTGCCACCGGACAGGGAAGCCACGAGCAGTACTTC. Translated: CATGQGSHEQYF.

The rearrangement uses TRBV9 and TRBJ2-7; 7 nucleotides match TRBD1. V gave up 4 bases and J gave up 6 bases; unmatched junction bases: 7. The CDR3 spans 13 residues. The germline V gene encodes CDR1 SGDLS and CDR2 YYNGEE. Here the CDR3 reads CASSPSRDSEQYF. CDR3 DNA: TGTGCCAGCAGCCCAAGCAGGGACAGCGAGCAGTACTTC.

The V call is TRBV28, the J call TRBJ1-3; tentative D call: TRBD1 (6 bases). This CDR3 contains 16 residues. Germline CDR1 reads MDHEN; CDR2 reads SYDVKM. The V gene lost 6 bases and the J gene lost 1 base, with 16 bases spanning the gap. CDR3 in DNA: TGTGCCAGCAGCCTTCATGACAGGCGATCTGGAAACACCATATATTTT. It translates to CASSLHDRRSGNTIYF.

In regard to this clone: One junction end does not reproduce the germline sequence, and a read error may be involved. V gene TRBV7-7 combines with J gene TRBJ2-2, with 10 bases fitting TRBD2. Germline V gene data show CDR1 as SSHAT and CDR2 as FNYEAQ (reference sequence). The CDR3 is 17 amino acids. CDR3 protein: CASSSGAGGPNTGELFF. CDR3 coding DNA: TGTGCTAGCAGCTCCGGAGCGGGAGGGCCAAATACCGGGGAGCTGTTTTTT. The variable domain in full, completed from reference TRBV7-7 and TRBJ2-2, reads GAGVSQSPRYKVTKRGQDVTLRCDPISSHATLYWYQQALGQGPEFLTYFNYEAQPDKSGLPSDRFSAERPEGSISTLTIQRTEQRDSAMYRCASSSGAGGPNTGELFFGEGSRLTVL.

The table lists this clone with a count of one. This chain links TRBV15 with TRBJ2-7; D not resolved. Germline CDR1 is LNHNV and CDR2 is YYDKDF (reference sequence). Trimming took off 0 bases at V and 4 bases at J, with 7 bases between the two ends. The CDR3 extends over 13 amino acids. CDR3 bases: TGTGCCACCAGCAGAGATGCACAGTACGAGCAGTACTTC. This sequence encodes CATSRDAQYEQYF.

V and J are TRBV5-4 and TRBJ1-5, with D perhaps matching TRBD1 (5 bases). The germline V gene has CDR1 SGHNT and CDR2 YYREEE (reference sequence). The CDR3 is 15 amino acids. Between the trimmed V and J ends, which lost 5 bases and 5 bases, there was a span of 17 bases. CDR3 sequence reads: CASSLDSRQDQPQHF. The CDR3 bases are TGTGCCAGCAGTCTCGACAGTAGGCAAGATCAGCCCCAGCATTTT.

V usage is TRBV18 and J usage is TRBJ2-1; 8 positions agree with TRBD2. This CDR3 region has 15 residues. V was pared by 3 bases and J by 7 bases, with 8 bases of the junction left unmatched. The germline gives CDR1 KGHSH, CDR2 LQKENI. CDR3 coding DNA: TGTGCCAGCTCACCTCCCGGGGGGGAGGGGAATGAGCAGTTCTTC. Translated: CASSPPGGEGNEQFF. The full variable domain, in which reference TRBV18 and TRBJ2-1 provide the parts outside the CDR3, is NAGVMQNPRHLVRRRGQEARLRCSPMKGHSHVYWYRQLPEEGLKFMVYLQKENIIDESGMPKERFSAEFPKEGPSILRIQQVVRGDSAAYFCASSPPGGEGNEQFFGPGTRLTVL.

This rearrangement joins TRBV5-5 to TRBJ2-1; D uncertain. This CDR3 spans 16 amino acids. CDR1 SGHKS and CDR2 YYEKEE come from the germline V gene (reference sequence). Trimming took off 6 bases at V and 5 bases at J, with 21 bases between the two ends. DNA of the CDR3: TGTGCCAGCATCCCTCAGGTGGGTTCTCAGAACAATGAGCAGTTCTTC. Protein: CASIPQVGSQNNEQFF.

The chain has TRBV7-9 and TRBJ1-2; D is undetermined. The germline CDR1 and CDR2 sequences are SEHNR and FQNEAQ (reference sequence). CDR3 size: 13 residues. The germline V and J ends were trimmed by 4 bases and 4 bases, with 10 bases remaining between them. In DNA, the CDR3 is TGTGCCAGCAGCTACCAGGAGGCCTATGGCTACACCTTC. Translating it yields CASSYQEAYGYTF.

This chain links TRBV19 with TRBJ1-3; D is possibly TRBD1 (5 bases). This CDR3 has 13 amino acids. Germline assignment: CDR1 LNHDA and CDR2 SQIVND (reference sequence). V dropped 8 bases and J dropped 0 bases, with 8 bases sitting between them. In DNA form, the CDR3 reads TGTGCCAGTCAGACAGACTCTGGAAACACCATATATTTT. Its translation: CASQTDSGNTIYF.

This chain uses TRBV28 with TRBJ2-7, with 11 bases matching TRBD2. J gave up 6 bases and V 7 bases, and 8 bases lay outside the gene matches. The germline V gene has CDR1 MDHEN and CDR2 SYDVKM. The CDR3 length is 14 residues. The CDR3 spells CASNLSGRAAEQYF. The CDR3 bases are TGTGCCAGCAACCTTAGCGGGAGGGCCGCCGAGCAGTACTTC.

The V and J genes are TRBV2 and TRBJ1-1; 7 positions match TRBD1. Germline CDR1 reads SNHLY; CDR2 reads FYNNEI. The CDR3 covers 13 residues. Losses at the gene ends were 5 bases for V and 7 bases for J; bases not matched to a gene: 7. The CDR3 DNA sequence: TGTGCCAGCAGTACAGGGGAAGCTAATGAAGCTTTCTTT. Its protein is CASSTGEANEAFF.

The rearrangement uses TRBV4-2 and TRBJ2-1, with 9 bases lining up with TRBD2. CDR1 LGHNA and CDR2 YNFKEQ come from the germline V gene. Trimming took 1 base from V and 5 from J; bases not matched to a gene: 3. The CDR3 totals 15 residues. This CDR3 reads CASSQGRLADNEQFF. CDR3 bases: TGTGCCAGCAGCCAAGGGAGACTAGCGGACAATGAGCAGTTCTTC.

The genes are TRBV28 and TRBJ2-5, with TRBD1 identical over 10 bases. Germline V gene sequence: CDR1 MDHEN, CDR2 SYDVKM. This CDR3 has 15 amino acids. Trimming at V came to 5 bases and at J to 3 bases, leaving 6 bases not matched to a gene. The DNA for the CDR3 is TGTGCCAGCAGTCTTCCCGGGACAGGGGAAGAGACCCAGTACTTC. Translating gives CASSLPGTGEETQYF.

The chain recombines TRBV11-2 with TRBJ2-7; 14 bases align to TRBD2. The CDR3 covers 15 residues. CDR1 SGHAT and CDR2 FQNNGV come from the germline V gene. The junction had 2 bases not matched to a gene; V was cut back by 2 bases and J by 5 bases. The CDR3 here is CASSLPGLAGDEQYF. The CDR3 DNA reads TGTGCCAGCAGCTTACCGGGACTAGCGGGAGACGAGCAGTACTTC.

The J gene is TRBJ1-4, the V gene TRBV18; D not resolved. The CDR3 spans 16 residues. With 1 base removed from V and 2 bases from J, the gap between germline ends came to 11 bases. Germline CDR1 KGHSH, CDR2 LQKENI. The CDR3 spells CASSPLAPSTNEKLFF. The CDR3 DNA sequence: TGTGCCAGCTCACCACTTGCGCCGTCGACTAATGAAAAACTGTTTTTT.

This chain connects TRBV30 to TRBJ2-2; TRBD2 is a possible D gene (6 bases). V was cut by 2 bases and J by 1 base, with 14 bases left in between. The V gene's germline CDR1 is GTSNPN and CDR2 SVGIG (reference sequence). The CDR3 sequence is 16 residues long. CDR3 loop: CAWSSIAAVNTGELFF. The DNA of the CDR3 is TGTGCCTGGAGTTCCATAGCGGCAGTGAACACCGGGGAGCTGTTTTTT.

The V call is TRBV27, the J call TRBJ2-1; 7 positions agree with TRBD2. Trimming at V came to 4 bases and at J to 5 bases, leaving 20 bases not matched to a gene. The CDR3 sequence is 19 residues long. Germline-derived CDR1 and CDR2 are MNHEY and SMNVEV (reference sequence). Here the CDR3 reads CASSSRAGRSYNLDNEQFF. The CDR3 DNA sequence: TGTGCCAGCAGTTCGAGAGCGGGACGCAGTTATAACCTAGACAATGAGCAGTTCTTC.